This TCR beta chain was retrieved from a study of blood T cell repertoires in COVID-19. For the study at large: The United States, Italy and Spain were the sources of the acute and convalescent COVID-19 samples.

Some clones are missing from TCRdb's copy, which holds only in-frame ones; the method was immunoSEQ multiplex PCR. The sample has around 500,000 clones, less than 90% seen once. In terms of age and location, participants ranged from about 18 to 95 years and lived in fewer than 30 US areas. Which cohort a participant joined came from the clinical history participants gave. Two consecutive negative NP/OP PCR tests, clearance, or resolved symptoms defined Cohort 3 recovery. Unmatched junction bases numbered 14, after V lost 6 bases and J lost 2 bases. The germline V gene has CDR1 SGHTA and CDR2 FQGNSA. CDR3 size: 18 residues.

Sequenced: PBMCs or T cells enriched from blood (not recorded which). The genes are TRBV7-2 and TRBJ2-3, with TRBD2 matching 10 bases. The receptor was derived from a woman aged 55-70 years who had recovered from COVID-19. The CDR3 is CASSPKYLSGGPTDTQYF. In nucleotides, the CDR3 is TGTGCCAGCAGTCCTAAGTATCTTAGCGGGGGGCCCACAGATACGCAGTATTTT.